Presented here are 23 T cell receptor beta chains from one specimen sequenced in a study of T cell responses to AZD1222 COVID-19 vaccine. Here immunoSEQ multiplex PCR was the method, and the copy in TCRdb shows in-frame clones only, minus some. The sample has 90,000 to 150,000 clones, just under 90% seen once. The sequences come from peripheral blood, collected on day 0 of AZD1222 vaccination. The receptors originated from an adult in good health.

This clone was seen only a few times. V usage is TRBV11-2 and J usage is TRBJ1-1; D might be TRBD1 (5 bases). CDR1 and CDR2 from the germline V gene are SGHAT and FQNNGV. V shed 1 base and J shed 6 bases, with 12 bases lying between them. CDR3 size: 14 residues. The CDR3 here is CASSLVRGRAEAFF. CDR3 in DNA: TGTGCCAGCAGCTTAGTACGGGGACGGGCTGAAGCTTTCTTT. Together with reference TRBV11-2 and TRBJ1-1, the CDR3 gives the full variable domain: EAGVAQSPRYKIIEKRQSVAFWCNPISGHATLYWYQQILGQGPKLLIQFQNNGVVDDSQLPKDRFSAERLKGVDSTLKIQPAKLEDSAVYLCASSLVRGRAEAFFGQGTRLTVV.

In its sample, this clone was seen a few times. The chain employs TRBV7-8 and TRBJ2-7; a possible D gene is TRBD2 (6 bases). The V end lost 2 bases, the J end lost 2 bases, and 10 bases lay between the germline ends. This CDR3 region has 14 residues. Germline CDR1 and CDR2: SGHVS and FQNEAQ. The CDR3 nucleotides are TGTGCCAGCAGCTTAAGACTAGAAACCTACGAGCAGTACTTC. This sequence encodes CASSLRLETYEQYF. Using reference TRBV7-8 and TRBJ2-7 for the parts outside the CDR3, the full variable domain is GAGVSQSPRYKVAKRGQDVALRCDPISGHVSLFWYQQALGQGPEFLTYFQNEAQLDKSGLPSDRFFAERPEGSVSTLKIQRTQQEDSAVYLCASSLRLETYEQYFGPGTRLTVT.

The rearrangement joins TRBV5-6 to TRBJ1-2; a possible D gene is TRBD1 (5 bases). The CDR3 covers 13 residues. Germline CDR1 is SGHDT and CDR2 is YYEEEE. The V gene lost 1 base and the J gene lost 5 bases, with 9 bases spanning the gap. The CDR3 DNA reads as TGTGCCAGCAGCTTGTGGGACCCGTATGGCTACACCTTC. Translated, it gives CASSLWDPYGYTF.

CDR3 protein: CASSLGPRYEQYF. CDR3 coding DNA: TGTGCCAGCAGCTTAGGACCCAGATACGAGCAGTACTTC. This sequence joins TRBV7-9 and TRBJ2-7; no firm D call. Trimming took off 1 base at V and 4 bases at J, with 8 bases between the two ends. Germline V gene lookup returns CDR1 SEHNR and CDR2 FQNEAQ (reference sequence). There are 13 residues in the CDR3.

The gene calls are TRBV2 and TRBJ2-5, with D unresolved. The CDR3 runs to 11 residues. Germline CDR1 SNHLY, CDR2 FYNNEI. The V end lost 3 bases, the J end lost 6 bases, and 5 bases lay between the germline ends. As DNA, the CDR3 is TGTGCCAGCAGTGACGGACAGACCCAGTACTTC. Its protein product is CASSDGQTQYF.

V and J are TRBV29-1 and TRBJ1-1; no firm D call. Trimming removed 7 bases from V and 5 bases from J, with 11 bases in between. The CDR3 covers 11 residues. Germline loops: CDR1 SQVTM, CDR2 ANQGSEA. CDR3 sequence: CSAVVRTEAFF. As DNA, the CDR3 is TGCAGCGCCGTGGTGAGAACTGAAGCTTTCTTT.

The V gene is TRBV10-2, the J gene TRBJ1-1; 9 bases are a match to TRBD1. J was trimmed by 6 bases and V by 5 bases; bases with no gene match: 7. The germline V gene encodes CDR1 WSHSY and CDR2 SAAADI. CDR3 size: 14 residues. The CDR3 bases are TGCGCCAGCAGTAGAAAACAGGGGGCCCCTGAAGCTTTCTTT. As protein: CASSRKQGAPEAFF.

The genes are TRBV6-5 and TRBJ2-3, with unresolved D. Germline V gives CDR1 MNHEY, CDR2 SVGAGI. This CDR3 is 13 amino acids long. V gave up 6 bases and J gave up 2 bases, with 9 bases separating them. CDR3 bases: TGTGCCAGCAGGATCGACCCCACAGATACGCAGTATTTT. This codes for CASRIDPTDTQYF.

The rearrangement uses TRBV15 and TRBJ2-2; D unresolved. Per germline, CDR1 LNHNV and CDR2 YYDKDF (reference sequence). V lost 6 bases, J lost 5 bases, and 7 bases lay in between. CDR3 length: 12 amino acids. In nucleotides, the CDR3 is TGTGCCACCAGTTTAGAAACCGGGGAGCTGTTTTTT. Translated, it gives CATSLETGELFF.

The chain has TRBV28 and TRBJ2-5, with D possibly matching TRBD2 (6 bases). The CDR3 is made up of 16 amino acids. Trimming left V 5 bases short and J 2 bases short, with 18 bases between. CDR1 and CDR2 (germline): MDHEN, SYDVKM. CDR3 in amino acids: CASSLGGFGGQETQYF. CDR3 nucleotides: TGTGCCAGCAGTCTTGGGGGGTTTGGAGGGCAAGAGACCCAGTACTTC.

This clone was seen a single time. CDR3 in amino acids: CASSSLATGNTIYF. In DNA, the CDR3 is TGTGCCAGTAGTAGCCTTGCGACTGGAAACACCATATATTTT. This rearrangement joins TRBV19 to TRBJ1-3, with unresolved D. The CDR3 extends over 14 amino acids. V was pared by 4 bases and J by 2 bases, with 9 bases between. CDR1 and CDR2 (germline): LNHDA, SQIVND (reference sequence).

The rearrangement uses TRBV15 and TRBJ2-7; D is uncertain. Trimming removed 0 bases at V and 2 bases at J, with 5 bases between. Germline CDR1 LNHNV, CDR2 YYDKDF (reference sequence). This CDR3 is 13 amino acids long. CDR3 residues: CATSRDRTYEQYF. The DNA for the CDR3 is TGTGCCACCAGCAGAGATAGGACCTACGAGCAGTACTTC.

The rearrangement joins TRBV5-4 to TRBJ2-7, with 7 bases identical to TRBD2. Per the germline V gene, CDR1 is SGHNT and CDR2 is YYREEE (reference sequence). V lost 9 bases and J lost 3; bases outside the gene matches: 12. This CDR3 is 14 amino acids long. CDR3 sequence (DNA): TGTGCCACCTACGGCGGGAGTGATTTCTACGAGCAGTACTTC. It translates to CATYGGSDFYEQYF. The full variable domain, its missing parts supplied by reference TRBV5-4 and TRBJ2-7, is ETGVTQSPTHLIKTRGQQVTLRCSSQSGHNTVSWYQQALGQGPQFIFQYYREEENGRGNFPPRFSGLQFPNYSSELNVNALELDDSALYLCATYGGSDFYEQYFGPGTRLTVT.

In its sample, this clone was seen once. J is TRBJ1-3 and V is TRBV5-6; D is unresolved. Germline V CDR1 and CDR2: SGHDT, YYEEEE. Trimming removed 0 bases at V and 5 bases at J, with 9 bases between. The CDR3 is 14 residues long. Here the CDR3 reads CASSLVDGRNTIYF. The CDR3 DNA is TGTGCCAGCAGCTTGGTGGACGGGCGAAACACCATATATTTT.

This clone was counted a few times. The chain is built from TRBV5-1 and TRBJ2-1, with 7 bases aligning to TRBD2. The CDR3 extends over 13 amino acids. V trimming: 4 bases; J trimming: 8 bases; junction bases outside the gene matches: 6. Looked up from germline, CDR1 is SGHRS and CDR2 is YFSETQ. The DNA of the CDR3 is TGCGCCAGCAGCGAGACTAGCAGATATGAGCAGTTCTTC. Its translation: CASSETSRYEQFF.

This chain joins TRBV28 and TRBJ2-7; 10 positions agree with TRBD2. The CDR3 sequence is 15 residues long. Trimming removed 4 bases from V and 4 bases from J; junction bases left unmatched: 7. The germline V gene has CDR1 MDHEN and CDR2 SYDVKM. The CDR3 nucleotides are TGTGCCAGCAGTTGGGCGGCTAGCGGGAGATACGAGCAGTACTTC. Its translation is CASSWAASGRYEQYF. The whole variable domain, remainder taken from reference TRBV28 and TRBJ2-7, is DVKVTQSSRYLVKRTGEKVFLECVQDMDHENMFWYRQDPGLGLRLIYFSYDVKMKEKGDIPEGYSVSREKKERFSLILESASTNQTSMYLCASSWAASGRYEQYFGPGTRLTVT.

The CDR3 here is CASSREVSYNEQFF. The CDR3 DNA reads as TGCGCCAGCAGCCGGGAGGTCAGCTACAATGAGCAGTTCTTC. This chain connects TRBV10-2 to TRBJ2-1; 7 nucleotides align to TRBD2. The junction had 5 bases not matched to a gene; V was cut back by 6 bases and J by 3 bases. Germline CDR1 is WSHSY and CDR2 is SAAADI. The CDR3 loop spans 14 amino acids.

The J gene is TRBJ2-1, the V gene TRBV11-3; D may correspond to TRBD1 or TRBD2 (6 bases each). Looked up from germline, CDR1 is SGHNT and CDR2 is YENEEA. There are 14 residues in the CDR3. V was pared by 3 bases and J by 7 bases, with 13 bases between. CDR3 sequence reads: CASSFNTGRNEQFF. The DNA for the CDR3 is TGTGCCAGCAGCTTTAACACAGGGAGGAATGAGCAGTTCTTC.

Only a few counts were recorded for this clone. The chain has TRBV23-1 and TRBJ2-1; TRBD2 is a possible D gene (5 bases). TRBV23-1 is an ORF for which the function is uncertain. The CDR3 sequence is 15 residues long. With 0 bases removed from V and 8 bases from J, the gap between germline ends came to 14 bases. The CDR3, as DNA: TGCGCCAGCAGTCAATCCTCCCCTGTCGGGGATGAGCAGTTCTTC. Encoded protein: CASSQSSPVGDEQFF.

V gene TRBV18 combines with J gene TRBJ2-3, with 11 nucleotides matching TRBD2. Germline CDR1 reads KGHSH; CDR2 reads LQKENI. J was trimmed by 5 bases and V by 3 bases; bases with no gene match: 1. This CDR3 contains 14 residues. CDR3 in amino acids: CASSPGLAGDTQYF. The DNA for the CDR3 is TGTGCCAGCTCACCCGGACTAGCGGGAGATACGCAGTATTTT.

Concerning this clone itself: Other DNA sequences from this sample encode an identical CDR3 as well. The chain has TRBV24-1 and TRBJ2-1, with TRBD1 matching 8 bases. The CDR3 length is 15 residues. Germline loops: CDR1 KGHDR, CDR2 SFDVKD. J lost 6 bases, V lost 3 bases, and 6 bases had no gene match. In DNA form, the CDR3 reads TGTGCCACCAGTGATCTAAGACAGGGGATCAATGAGCAGTTCTTC. This codes for CATSDLRQGINEQFF.

The chain has TRBV28 and TRBJ2-7; D is possibly TRBD1 (5 bases). There are 15 residues in the CDR3. Germline CDR1 and CDR2: MDHEN and SYDVKM. With 4 bases removed from V and 0 bases from J, the gap between germline ends came to 13 bases. The CDR3 here is CASSSPGSYSYEQYF. In nucleotides, the CDR3 is TGTGCCAGCAGTTCCCCAGGGTCCTACTCCTACGAGCAGTACTTC. The full variable domain, completed using reference TRBV28 and TRBJ2-7, is DVKVTQSSRYLVKRTGEKVFLECVQDMDHENMFWYRQDPGLGLRLIYFSYDVKMKEKGDIPEGYSVSREKKERFSLILESASTNQTSMYLCASSSPGSYSYEQYFGPGTRLTVT.

The rearrangement joins TRBV28 to TRBJ1-5; D is possibly TRBD1 (5 bases). V was clipped by 7 bases and J by 3 bases, with 19 bases between them. The CDR3 extends over 16 amino acids. The germline V gene has CDR1 MDHEN and CDR2 SYDVKM. In DNA form, the CDR3 reads TGTGCCAGCACCTTGGGAGGGGCGGGGAACAATCAGCCCCAGCATTTT. This sequence encodes CASTLGGAGNNQPQHF.